This T cell receptor beta chain came from a study of T cell responses to AZD1222 COVID-19 vaccine. About the study: Both about-4-week and about-12-week second-dose recipients were combined.

Method: immunoSEQ multiplex PCR; TCRdb's copy keeps in-frame clones and lacks some. The table has some 100,000 clones, roughly 92% seen once; the top ten hold around 4.3%. The source is an adult in good health. This sample comprised peripheral blood, obtained on day 0 of AZD1222 vaccination.

CDR3 region: CASSLVGGEDEQYF. The CDR3 nucleotides read TGTGCCAGCAGCTTGGTTGGGGGAGAGGACGAGCAGTACTTC. J is TRBJ2-7 and V is TRBV5-6; D might be TRBD1 or TRBD2, each matching 5 bases. This CDR3 is built from 14 residues. Germline values: CDR1 SGHDT, CDR2 YYEEEE. Trimming took off 0 bases at V and 5 bases at J, with 12 bases between the two ends.